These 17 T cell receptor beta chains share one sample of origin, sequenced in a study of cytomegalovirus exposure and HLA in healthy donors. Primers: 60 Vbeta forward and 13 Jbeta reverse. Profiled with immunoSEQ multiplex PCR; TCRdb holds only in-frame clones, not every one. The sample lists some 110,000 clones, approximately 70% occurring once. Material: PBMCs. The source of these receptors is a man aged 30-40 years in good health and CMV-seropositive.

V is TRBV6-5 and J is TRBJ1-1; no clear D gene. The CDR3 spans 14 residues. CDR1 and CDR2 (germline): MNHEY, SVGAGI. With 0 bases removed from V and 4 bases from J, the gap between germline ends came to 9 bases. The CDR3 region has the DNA TGTGCCAGCAGTTACTCGAGAGGGATCACTGAAGCTTTCTTT. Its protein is CASSYSRGITEAFF.

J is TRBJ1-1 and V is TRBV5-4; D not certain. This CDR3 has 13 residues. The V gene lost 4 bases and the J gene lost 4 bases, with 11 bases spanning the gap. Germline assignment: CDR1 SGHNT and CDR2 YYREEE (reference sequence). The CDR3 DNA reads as TGTGCCAGCAGCCTGCCGGGTCGCACTGAAGCTTTCTTT. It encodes CASSLPGRTEAFF.

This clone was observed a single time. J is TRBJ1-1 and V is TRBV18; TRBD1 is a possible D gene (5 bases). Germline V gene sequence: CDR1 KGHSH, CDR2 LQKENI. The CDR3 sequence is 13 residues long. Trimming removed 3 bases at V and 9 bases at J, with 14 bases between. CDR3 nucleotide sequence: TGTGCCAGCTCACCTCCCGGGGGATTTAAAGCTTTCTTT. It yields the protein CASSPPGGFKAFF.

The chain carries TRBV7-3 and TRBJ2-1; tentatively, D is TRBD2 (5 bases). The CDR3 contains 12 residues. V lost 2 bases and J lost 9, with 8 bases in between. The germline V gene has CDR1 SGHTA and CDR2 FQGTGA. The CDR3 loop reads CASSLVGGEQFF. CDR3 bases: TGTGCCAGCAGCTTAGTAGGAGGTGAGCAGTTCTTC.

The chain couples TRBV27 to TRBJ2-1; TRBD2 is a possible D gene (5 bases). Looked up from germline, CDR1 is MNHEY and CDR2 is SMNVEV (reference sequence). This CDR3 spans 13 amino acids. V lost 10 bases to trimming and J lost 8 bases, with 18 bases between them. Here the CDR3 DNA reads TGTGCCACCCTAGGAACTTTGGACTATGAGCAGTTCTTC. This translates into CATLGTLDYEQFF.

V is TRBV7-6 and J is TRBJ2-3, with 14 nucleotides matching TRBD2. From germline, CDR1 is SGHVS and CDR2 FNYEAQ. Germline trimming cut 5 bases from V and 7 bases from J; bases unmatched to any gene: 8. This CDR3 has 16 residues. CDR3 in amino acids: CASSPGLAGATNTQYF. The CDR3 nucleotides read TGTGCCAGCAGCCCGGGACTAGCGGGGGCCACTAATACGCAGTATTTT.

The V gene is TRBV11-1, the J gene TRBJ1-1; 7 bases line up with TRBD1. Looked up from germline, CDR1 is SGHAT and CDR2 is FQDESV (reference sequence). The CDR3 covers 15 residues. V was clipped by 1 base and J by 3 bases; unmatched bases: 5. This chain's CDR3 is CASSLDQGEYTEAFF. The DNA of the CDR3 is TGTGCCAGCAGCTTAGATCAGGGGGAGTACACTGAAGCTTTCTTT.

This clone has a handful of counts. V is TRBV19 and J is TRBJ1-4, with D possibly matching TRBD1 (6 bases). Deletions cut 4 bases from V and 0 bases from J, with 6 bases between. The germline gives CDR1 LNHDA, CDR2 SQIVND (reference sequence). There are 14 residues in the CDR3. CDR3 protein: CASSNRATNEKLFF. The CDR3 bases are TGTGCCAGTAGTAACAGGGCAACTAATGAAAAACTGTTTTTT.

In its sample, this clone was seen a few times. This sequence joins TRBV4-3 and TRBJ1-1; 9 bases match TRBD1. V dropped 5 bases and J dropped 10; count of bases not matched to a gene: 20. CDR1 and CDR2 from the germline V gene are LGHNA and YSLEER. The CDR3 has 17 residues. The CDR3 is CASSLGGVGQGSRRAFF. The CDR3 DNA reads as TGCGCCAGCAGCTTAGGAGGGGTGGGACAGGGTTCGAGAAGAGCTTTCTTT.

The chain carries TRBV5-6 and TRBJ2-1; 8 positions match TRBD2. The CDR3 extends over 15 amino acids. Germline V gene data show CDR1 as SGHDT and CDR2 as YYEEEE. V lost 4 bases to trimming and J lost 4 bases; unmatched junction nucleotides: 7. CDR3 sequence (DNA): TGTGCCAGCAGCCCCGGGGGGGCCCAGTACAATGAGCAGTTCTTC. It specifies CASSPGGAQYNEQFF.

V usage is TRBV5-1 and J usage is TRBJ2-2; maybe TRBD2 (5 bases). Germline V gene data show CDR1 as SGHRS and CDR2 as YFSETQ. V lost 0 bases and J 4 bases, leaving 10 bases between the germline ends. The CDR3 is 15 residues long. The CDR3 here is CASSLVGGGTGELFF. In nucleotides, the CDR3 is TGCGCCAGCAGCTTGGTAGGAGGAGGCACCGGGGAGCTGTTTTTT.

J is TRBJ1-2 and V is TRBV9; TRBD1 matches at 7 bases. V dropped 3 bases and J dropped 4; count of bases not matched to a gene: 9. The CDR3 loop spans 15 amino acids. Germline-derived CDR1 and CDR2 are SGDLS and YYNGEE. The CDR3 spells CASSGPGQFLYGYTF. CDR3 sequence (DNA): TGTGCCAGCAGCGGCCCGGGACAGTTCCTCTATGGCTACACCTTC.

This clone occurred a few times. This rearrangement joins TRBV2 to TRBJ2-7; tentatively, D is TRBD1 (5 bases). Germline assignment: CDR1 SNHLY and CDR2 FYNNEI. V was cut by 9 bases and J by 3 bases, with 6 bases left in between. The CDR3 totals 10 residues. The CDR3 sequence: CASRGYEQYF. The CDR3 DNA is TGTGCCAGTAGGGGCTACGAGCAGTACTTC.

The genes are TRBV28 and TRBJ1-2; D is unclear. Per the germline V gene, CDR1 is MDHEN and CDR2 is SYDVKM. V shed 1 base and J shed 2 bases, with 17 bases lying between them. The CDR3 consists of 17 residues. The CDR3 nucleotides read TGTGCCAGCAGTTTATATGGATCCTGGGAGAAGAACTATGGCTACACCTTC. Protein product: CASSLYGSWEKNYGYTF.

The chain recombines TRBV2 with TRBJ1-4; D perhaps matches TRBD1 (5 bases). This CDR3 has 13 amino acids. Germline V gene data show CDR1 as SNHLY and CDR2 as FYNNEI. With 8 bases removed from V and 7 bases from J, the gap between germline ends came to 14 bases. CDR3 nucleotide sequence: TGTGCCAGCTTACGACTTCAGGGTGAAAAACTGTTTTTT. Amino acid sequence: CASLRLQGEKLFF.

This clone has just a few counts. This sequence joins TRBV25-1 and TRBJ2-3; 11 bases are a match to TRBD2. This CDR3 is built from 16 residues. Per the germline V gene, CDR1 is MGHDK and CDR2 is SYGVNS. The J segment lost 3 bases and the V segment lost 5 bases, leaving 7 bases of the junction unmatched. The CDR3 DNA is TGTGCCAGCAGTCCCGCCACTAGCGGGAGAACAGATACGCAGTATTTT. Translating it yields CASSPATSGRTDTQYF.

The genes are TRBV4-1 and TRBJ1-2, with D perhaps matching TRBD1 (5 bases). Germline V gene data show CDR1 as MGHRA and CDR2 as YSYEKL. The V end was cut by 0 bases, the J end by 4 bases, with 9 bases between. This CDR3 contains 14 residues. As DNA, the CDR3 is TGCGCCAGCAGCCAAGAAACCCAGGGCTATGGCTACACCTTC. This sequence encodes CASSQETQGYGYTF.